The entry that follows covers one T cell receptor beta chain sequence. The antigen remains undetermined. The record originates from a study of graft-versus-host responses after intestinal transplantation. About the research overall: The whole recipient group had anti-thymocyte globulin induction followed by tacrolimus and steroids for roughly three years.

Study-wide results and caveats: Some GvH clones were seen earlier in gut or blood, suggesting intestinal origin.

Germline CDR1 reads GTSNPN; CDR2 reads SVGIG (reference sequence). CDR3 size: 13 residues. V lost 7 bases and J 1 base, leaving 11 bases between the germline ends. Method: immunoSEQ multiplex PCR; TCRdb's copy keeps in-frame clones and lacks some. The table shows over 75,000 clones, with about nine tenths occurring only once. The rearrangement joins TRBV30 to TRBJ1-3, with D uncertain. This receptor was taken from a human donor who was the organ donor for an intestinal transplant. The source material was unstimulated CD8+ T cells sorted from spleen or lymph node cells, sampled before transplant. The CDR3 reads CALWFRSGNTIYF. Here the CDR3 DNA reads TGTGCCTTGTGGTTCCGGTCTGGAAACACCATATATTTT.